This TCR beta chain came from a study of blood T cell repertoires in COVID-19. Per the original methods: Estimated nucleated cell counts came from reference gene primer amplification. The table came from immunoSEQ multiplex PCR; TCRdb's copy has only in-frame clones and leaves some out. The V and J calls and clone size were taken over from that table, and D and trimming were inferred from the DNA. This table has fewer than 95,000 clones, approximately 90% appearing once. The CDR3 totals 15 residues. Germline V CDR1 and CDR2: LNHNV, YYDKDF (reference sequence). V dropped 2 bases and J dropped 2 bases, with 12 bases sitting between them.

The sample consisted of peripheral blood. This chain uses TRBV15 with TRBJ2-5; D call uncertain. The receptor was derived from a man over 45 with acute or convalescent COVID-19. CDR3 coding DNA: TGTGCCACCAGCAGACCGACTGGATCACAAGAGACCCAGTACTTC. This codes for CATSRPTGSQETQYF.